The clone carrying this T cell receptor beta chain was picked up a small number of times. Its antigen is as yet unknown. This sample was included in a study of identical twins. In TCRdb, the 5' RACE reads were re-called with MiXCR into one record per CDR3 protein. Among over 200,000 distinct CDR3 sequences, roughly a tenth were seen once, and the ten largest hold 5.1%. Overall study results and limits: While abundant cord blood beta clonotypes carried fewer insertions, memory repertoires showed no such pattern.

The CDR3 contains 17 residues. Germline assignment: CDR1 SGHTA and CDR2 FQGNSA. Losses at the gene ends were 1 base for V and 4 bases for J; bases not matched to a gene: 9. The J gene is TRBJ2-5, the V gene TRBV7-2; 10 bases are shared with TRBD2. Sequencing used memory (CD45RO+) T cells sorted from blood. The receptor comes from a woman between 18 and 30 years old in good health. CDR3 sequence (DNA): TGTGCCAGCAGCTTAGTCTCGGCTAGCGGGAGCGGAGAGACCCAGTACTTC. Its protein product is CASSLVSASGSGETQYF.